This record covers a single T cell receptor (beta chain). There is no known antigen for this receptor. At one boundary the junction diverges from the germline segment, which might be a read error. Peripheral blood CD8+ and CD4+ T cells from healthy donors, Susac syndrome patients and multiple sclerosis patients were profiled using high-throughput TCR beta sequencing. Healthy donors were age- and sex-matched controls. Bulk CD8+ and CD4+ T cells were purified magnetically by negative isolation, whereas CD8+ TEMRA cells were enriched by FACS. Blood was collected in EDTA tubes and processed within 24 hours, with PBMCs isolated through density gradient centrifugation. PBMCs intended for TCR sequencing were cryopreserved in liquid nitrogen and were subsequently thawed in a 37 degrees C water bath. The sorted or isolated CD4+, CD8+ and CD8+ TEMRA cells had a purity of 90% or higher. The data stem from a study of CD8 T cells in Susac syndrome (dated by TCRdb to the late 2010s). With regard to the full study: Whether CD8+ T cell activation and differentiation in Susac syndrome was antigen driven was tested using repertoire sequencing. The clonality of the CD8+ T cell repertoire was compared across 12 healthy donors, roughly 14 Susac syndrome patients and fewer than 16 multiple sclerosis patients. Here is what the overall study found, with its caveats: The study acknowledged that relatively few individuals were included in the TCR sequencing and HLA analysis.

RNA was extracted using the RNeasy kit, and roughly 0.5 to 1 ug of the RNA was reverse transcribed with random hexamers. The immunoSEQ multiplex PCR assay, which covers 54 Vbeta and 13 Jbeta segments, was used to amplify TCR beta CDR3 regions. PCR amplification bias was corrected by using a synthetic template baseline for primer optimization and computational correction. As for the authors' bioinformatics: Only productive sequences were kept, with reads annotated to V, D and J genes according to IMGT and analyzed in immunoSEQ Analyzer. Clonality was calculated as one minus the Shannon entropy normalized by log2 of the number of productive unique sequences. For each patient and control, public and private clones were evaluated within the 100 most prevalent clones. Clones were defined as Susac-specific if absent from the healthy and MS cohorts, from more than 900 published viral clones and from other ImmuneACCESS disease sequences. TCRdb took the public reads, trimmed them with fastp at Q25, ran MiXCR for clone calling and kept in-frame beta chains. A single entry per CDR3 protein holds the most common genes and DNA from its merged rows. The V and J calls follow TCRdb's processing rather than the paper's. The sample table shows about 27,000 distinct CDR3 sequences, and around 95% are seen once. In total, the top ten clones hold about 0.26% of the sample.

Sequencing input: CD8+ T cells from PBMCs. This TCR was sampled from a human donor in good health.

Read as DNA, the sequence is TGTGCTAGTGGTTTGGTACGCGGGACTAGTCAAGACACCCAGTACTTC. Translated, this is CASGLVRGTSQDTQYF. The sequence is built from TRBV12-5 and TRBJ2-5, with 8 middle bases fitting TRBD2. The CDR3 goes from the cysteine to the phenylalanine over 16 residues. Solely the CDR3 DNA is kept, with 48 bases framed from the first base. In the germline V gene, CDR1 corresponds to LGHNT and CDR2 to FRNRAP.